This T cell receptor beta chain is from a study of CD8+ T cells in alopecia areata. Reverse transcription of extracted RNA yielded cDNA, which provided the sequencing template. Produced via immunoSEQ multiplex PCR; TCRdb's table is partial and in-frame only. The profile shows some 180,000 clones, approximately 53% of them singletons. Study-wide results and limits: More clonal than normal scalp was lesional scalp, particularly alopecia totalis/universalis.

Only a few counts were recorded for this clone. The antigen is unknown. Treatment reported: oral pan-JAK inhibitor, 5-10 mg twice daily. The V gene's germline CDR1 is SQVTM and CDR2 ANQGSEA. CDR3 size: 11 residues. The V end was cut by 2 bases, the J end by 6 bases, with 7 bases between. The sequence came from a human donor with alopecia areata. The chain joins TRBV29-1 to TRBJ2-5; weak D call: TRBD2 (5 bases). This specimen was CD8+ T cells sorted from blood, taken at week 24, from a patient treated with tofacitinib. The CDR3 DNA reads TGCAGCGTTGAACGGGGAAAGACCCAGTACTTC. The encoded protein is CSVERGKTQYF. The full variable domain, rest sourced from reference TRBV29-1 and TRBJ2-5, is SAVISQKPSRDICQRGTSLTIQCQVDSQVTMMFWYRQQPGQSLTLIATANQGSEATYESGFVIDKFPISRPNLTFSTLTVSNMSPEDSSIYLCSVERGKTQYFGPGTRLLVL.